Below, 9 T cell receptor beta chains from the same sample are listed, as sequenced in a study of T cell changes during pregnancy in multiple sclerosis. Libraries were prepared by immunoSEQ multiplex PCR; TCRdb keeps only in-frame clonotypes and omits some of them. The sample has 60,000 or so clones; more than 85% are singletons. This specimen consisted of peripheral blood, obtained in the first trimester of pregnancy. These receptors originate from a female donor with multiple sclerosis, enrolled in a pregnancy study.

This clone was counted between two and nine times. The V gene is TRBV7-6, the J gene TRBJ1-6; tentative D call: TRBD1 (5 bases). In germline, CDR1 is SGHVS, CDR2 FNYEAQ. This CDR3 has 12 residues. V lost 8 bases and J 6 bases, leaving 8 bases between the germline ends. CDR3 nucleotides: TGTGCCAGCCGCCAGGGTAATTCACCCCTCCACTTT. Protein sequence: CASRQGNSPLHF.

The count of this clone is one. The V gene is TRBV7-8, the J gene TRBJ2-2; TRBD2 might be the D (5 bases). This CDR3 comprises 17 residues. With 0 bases removed from V and 2 bases from J, the gap between germline ends came to 13 bases. CDR1 and CDR2 (germline): SGHVS, FQNEAQ. CDR3 protein: CASSLAAGRPNTGELFF. The DNA for the CDR3 is TGTGCCAGCAGCTTAGCGGCGGGCAGGCCCAACACCGGGGAGCTGTTTTTT. Drawing the rest from reference TRBV7-8 and TRBJ2-2, the complete variable domain is GAGVSQSPRYKVAKRGQDVALRCDPISGHVSLFWYQQALGQGPEFLTYFQNEAQLDKSGLPSDRFFAERPEGSVSTLKIQRTQQEDSAVYLCASSLAAGRPNTGELFFGEGSRLTVL.

This clone was detected only once. This sequence joins TRBV6-4 and TRBJ2-3; 8 bases match TRBD2. After removal of 0 bases from V and 2 bases from J, the junction contained 13 bases not matched to a gene. The CDR3 has 19 residues. Germline CDR1 reads MRHNA; CDR2 reads SNTAGT. As DNA, the CDR3 is TGTGCCAGCAGTGACTCAAAGACCGGGGGCGGGGGGTTCACAGATACGCAGTATTTT. Encoded protein: CASSDSKTGGGGFTDTQYF.

The rearrangement links TRBV15 to TRBJ2-3; the match to TRBD2 covers 9 bases. After removal of 0 bases from V and 6 bases from J, the junction contained 7 bases not matched to a gene. This CDR3 has 16 residues. From germline, CDR1 is LNHNV and CDR2 YYDKDF (reference sequence). In DNA, the CDR3 is TGTGCCACCAGCAGAGATCTCGCGGGGGGGCGGGATACGCAGTATTTT. This translates into CATSRDLAGGRDTQYF.

This clone was seen just once. The gene calls are TRBV6-5 and TRBJ2-7; the match to TRBD2 covers 10 bases. The CDR3 has 15 amino acids. Germline values: CDR1 MNHEY, CDR2 SVGAGI. J lost 1 base, V lost 6 bases, and 6 bases had no gene match. CDR3 sequence: CASSFSGGASYEQYF. The CDR3 region has the DNA TGTGCCAGCAGCTTCAGCGGGGGGGCGTCCTACGAGCAGTACTTC.

The J gene is TRBJ2-2, the V gene TRBV4-1; 7 bases match TRBD2. V shed 5 bases, J shed 4 bases, and the junction held 10 bases outside the gene matches. There are 16 residues in the CDR3. Germline V lookup: CDR1 MGHRA, CDR2 YSYEKL. CDR3 region: CASSAGEQLITGELFF. CDR3 in DNA: TGCGCCAGCAGCGCGGGGGAACAGCTGATCACCGGGGAGCTGTTTTTT.

The chain has TRBV11-2 and TRBJ1-1; TRBD1 might be the D (6 bases). The CDR3 length is 13 residues. Germline CDR1 is SGHAT and CDR2 is FQNNGV. Trimming stripped 1 base from V and 7 bases from J, with 10 bases between. In nucleotides, the CDR3 is TGTGCCAGCAGCTTAGTGGACAGCCTTGAAGCTTTCTTT. As protein: CASSLVDSLEAFF.

This chain joins TRBV7-6 and TRBJ2-1, with TRBD2 matching over 9 bases. CDR3 length equals 18 residues. From germline, CDR1 is SGHVS and CDR2 FNYEAQ. The junction had 11 bases not matched to a gene; V was cut back by 0 bases and J by 5 bases. The CDR3 region is CASSLAASGVAGHNEQFF. The CDR3 DNA reads TGTGCCAGCAGCTTAGCGGCTAGCGGGGTGGCCGGTCACAATGAGCAGTTCTTC.

The chain links TRBV19 to TRBJ2-4; 9 positions match TRBD1. Germline CDR1 and CDR2: LNHDA and SQIVND (reference sequence). The CDR3 is made up of 13 amino acids. With 1 base clipped from V and 8 bases from J, the junction kept 0 bases outside the gene matches. The CDR3: CASSIGTGDIQYF. In nucleotides, the CDR3 is TGTGCCAGTAGTATAGGGACAGGGGACATTCAGTACTTC.